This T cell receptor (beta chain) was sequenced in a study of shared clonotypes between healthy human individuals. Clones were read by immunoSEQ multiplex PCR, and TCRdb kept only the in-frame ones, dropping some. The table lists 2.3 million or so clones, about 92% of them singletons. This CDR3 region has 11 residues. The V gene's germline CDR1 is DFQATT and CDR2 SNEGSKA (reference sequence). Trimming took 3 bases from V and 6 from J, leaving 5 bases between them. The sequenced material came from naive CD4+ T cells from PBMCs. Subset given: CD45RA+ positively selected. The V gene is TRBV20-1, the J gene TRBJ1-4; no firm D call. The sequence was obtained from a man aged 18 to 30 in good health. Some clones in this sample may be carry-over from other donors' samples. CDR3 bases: TGCAGTGCTAGGCCAGATGAAAAACTGTTTTTT. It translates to CSARPDEKLFF.